The 21 T cell receptor beta chains in this list originate from one sample, sequenced in a study of blood T cell repertoires in COVID-19. Produced via immunoSEQ multiplex PCR; TCRdb's table is partial and in-frame only. Of about 300,000 clones detected, about 91% appear once; the ten largest clones hold approximately 1.6%. Sequenced sample: peripheral blood. The receptors here all came from a woman aged 25-40 years with COVID-19, enrolled during active disease.

V and J are TRBV9 and TRBJ2-5; 7 bases line up with TRBD2. The CDR3 contains 14 residues. The ends lost 2 bases at V and 5 bases at J; junction bases unmatched: 6. The germline V gene encodes CDR1 SGDLS and CDR2 YYNGEE. The CDR3: CASSVSGLSETQYF. Here the CDR3 DNA reads TGTGCCAGCAGCGTTAGCGGGCTTTCCGAGACCCAGTACTTC.

The chain joins TRBV6-5 to TRBJ1-2; no definite D call. V lost 5 bases to trimming and J lost 6 bases, with 16 bases between them. Per germline, CDR1 MNHEY and CDR2 SVGAGI. This CDR3 has 14 amino acids. In DNA form, the CDR3 reads TGTGCCAGCAGTACGTCTGACATTTACGATGGCTACACCTTC. Amino acids: CASSTSDIYDGYTF.

The chain has TRBV7-8 and TRBJ1-2, with TRBD1 matching 7 bases. The CDR3 loop spans 14 amino acids. In germline, CDR1 is SGHVS, CDR2 FQNEAQ. Unmatched junction bases numbered 8, after V lost 0 bases and J lost 10 bases. The CDR3: CASSLAAGQYLYTF. The CDR3 DNA follows: TGTGCCAGCAGCTTAGCGGCGGGACAGTACCTCTACACCTTC.

The chain combines TRBV27 with TRBJ2-1; D is perhaps TRBD2 (5 bases). The V and J ends lost 1 base and 8 bases respectively, with 6 bases between them. The germline gives CDR1 MNHEY, CDR2 SMNVEV (reference sequence). The CDR3 extends over 12 amino acids. CDR3 bases: TGTGCCAGCAGTTTATGGGGAGATGAGCAGTTCTTC. Its protein is CASSLWGDEQFF.

This clone has only one observation. Other DNA sequences in this specimen translate into the identical CDR3. V and J are TRBV19 and TRBJ2-3; 11 positions agree with TRBD2. Per germline, CDR1 LNHDA and CDR2 SQIVND (reference sequence). The CDR3 spans 14 residues. V dropped 1 base and J dropped 6; count of bases not matched to a gene: 0. The DNA for the CDR3 is TGTGCCAGTAGTATAGGACTAGCGGGGGATACGCAGTATTTT. Translated: CASSIGLAGDTQYF.

The chain employs TRBV19 and TRBJ1-4, with D perhaps TRBD1 (5 bases). With 4 bases removed from V and 8 bases from J, the gap between germline ends came to 26 bases. Per the germline V gene, CDR1 is LNHDA and CDR2 is SQIVND (reference sequence). The CDR3 has 18 residues. Here the CDR3 reads CASSTGPDLQGMWEKLFF. CDR3 DNA: TGTGCCAGTAGTACAGGCCCCGATCTGCAGGGAATGTGGGAAAAACTGTTTTTT.

The J gene is TRBJ2-1, the V gene TRBV3-1 (or the pseudogene TRBV3-2), with no clear D. The CDR3 is made up of 13 amino acids. Germline CDR1 reads LGHDT; CDR2 reads YNNKEL (reference sequence). Trimming pared 1 base from V and 5 bases from J, leaving 6 bases between. The CDR3 DNA sequence: TGTGCCAGCAGCCAAGCTAGGAACAATGAGCAGTTCTTC. This codes for CASSQARNNEQFF.

The DNA for the CDR3 is TGTGCCAGCGCAGGGGATGGCAATCAGCCCCAGCATTTT. Residues: CASAGDGNQPQHF. The rearrangement joins TRBV5-5 to TRBJ1-5; weak D call: TRBD1 (6 bases). CDR3 length: 13 amino acids. In germline, CDR1 is SGHKS, CDR2 YYEKEE (reference sequence). Trimming left V 7 bases short and J 2 bases short, with 10 bases between.

The chain is built from TRBV6-5 and TRBJ2-2; TRBD1 might be the D (6 bases). Trimming removed 7 bases from V and 6 bases from J, with 9 bases in between. CDR1 is MNHEY and CDR2 is SVGAGI in the germline V gene. This CDR3 has 12 residues. In DNA form, the CDR3 reads TGTGCCAGCACCAAGGGGGCCGGGGAGCTGTTTTTT. Its protein is CASTKGAGELFF.

The chain joins TRBV19 to TRBJ2-3, with TRBD2 matching over 9 bases. The CDR3 has 14 residues. Looked up from germline, CDR1 is LNHDA and CDR2 is SQIVND (reference sequence). Trimming at V came to 10 bases and at J to 2 bases, leaving 7 bases not matched to a gene. This chain's CDR3 is CATSTSGITDTQYF. In nucleotides, the CDR3 is TGTGCCACCTCGACTAGCGGAATCACAGATACGCAGTATTTT.

The chain is built from TRBV21-1 and TRBJ2-6; the table assigns TRBD2, which was not confirmed against the DNA. TRBV21-1 is listed as a pseudogene. CDR3 size: 19 residues. CDR3 coding DNA: TGTGCCAGCAGCAAAGGGAGGGTCTGTCTCTCATCTGGGGCCAACGTCCTGACTTTC. Amino acids: CASSKGRVCLSSGANVLTF.

The chain has TRBV19 and TRBJ2-3, with TRBD1 matching over 8 bases. The CDR3 is 17 amino acids. CDR1 is LNHDA, CDR2 SQIVND, per germline (reference sequence). The junction had 11 bases not matched to a gene; V was cut back by 6 bases and J by 0 bases. CDR3 DNA sequence: TGTGCCAGTAGCCCGCACCCCGGACAGGGCAGCACAGATACGCAGTATTTT. Protein: CASSPHPGQGSTDTQYF.

The chain uses TRBV3-1 (or the pseudogene TRBV3-2) and TRBJ2-3; no reliable D call. Per germline, CDR1 LGHDT and CDR2 YNNKEL (reference sequence). This CDR3 is 13 amino acids long. Deletions cut 2 bases from V and 4 bases from J, with 7 bases between. CDR3 sequence reads: CASSQFLADTQYF. DNA of the CDR3: TGTGCCAGCAGCCAATTTCTCGCAGATACGCAGTATTTT.

This chain links TRBV7-8 with TRBJ1-6, with D perhaps TRBD1 (6 bases). CDR3 length: 15 amino acids. Germline CDR1 and CDR2: SGHVS and FQNEAQ. V gave up 3 bases and J gave up 6 bases, with 12 bases separating them. CDR3 sequence reads: CASSLGQGPNSPLHF. The DNA for the CDR3 is TGTGCCAGCAGCTTGGGGCAGGGGCCTAATTCACCCCTCCACTTT.

The chain links TRBV3-1 (or the pseudogene TRBV3-2) to TRBJ1-1; tentative D call: TRBD1 (6 bases). Between the trimmed V and J ends, which lost 1 base and 5 bases, there was a span of 23 bases. The germline gives CDR1 LGHDT, CDR2 YNNKEL (reference sequence). This CDR3 is built from 18 residues. The CDR3 coding sequence is TGTGCCAGCAGCCAAGGGCCTGGGGGAGGGGGGAGGCGGACTGAAGCTTTCTTT. Translating gives CASSQGPGGGGRRTEAFF.

CDR3 amino acids: CATRALIQETQYF. As DNA, the CDR3 is TGTGCCACGAGAGCGTTGATACAAGAGACCCAGTACTTC. The chain recombines TRBV15 with TRBJ2-5; no definite D call. V lost 9 bases, J lost 2 bases, and 13 bases lay in between. The CDR3 length is 13 residues. CDR1 is LNHNV and CDR2 is YYDKDF in the germline V gene (reference sequence).

The J gene is TRBJ1-4, the V gene TRBV28; D possibly corresponds to TRBD1 (6 bases). Germline assignment: CDR1 MDHEN and CDR2 SYDVKM. The CDR3 has 15 amino acids. V dropped 5 bases and J dropped 7 bases, with 17 bases sitting between them. The CDR3 loop reads CASSPAGAGGEKLFF. The CDR3 coding sequence is TGTGCCAGCAGTCCCGCAGGGGCTGGGGGTGAAAAACTGTTTTTT.

The V call is TRBV25-1, the J call TRBJ1-4; 12 nucleotides line up with TRBD1. The CDR3 is made up of 17 amino acids. V trimming: 3 bases; J trimming: 8 bases; junction bases outside the gene matches: 10. Germline V gene lookup returns CDR1 MGHDK and CDR2 SYGVNS. CDR3 coding DNA: TGTGCCAGCAGTGATAACGCCCGGGGACAGGGGGCCGAAAAACTGTTTTTT. It codes for CASSDNARGQGAEKLFF.

The J gene is TRBJ1-6, the V gene TRBV11-3; a possible D gene is TRBD1 (5 bases). This CDR3 region has 15 residues. CDR1 and CDR2 (germline): SGHNT, YENEEA. V lost 4 bases and J 9 bases, leaving 16 bases between the germline ends. The CDR3 is CASSSKGIMSSPLHF. For the CDR3, the DNA is TGTGCCAGCAGCTCAAAGGGGATAATGAGTTCACCCCTCCACTTT.

CDR3 coding DNA: TGTGCCAGCAGTTACGGGGGACGTAGCTCTGGAAACACCATATATTTT. The encoded protein is CASSYGGRSSGNTIYF. The chain couples TRBV28 to TRBJ1-3, with D possibly matching TRBD1 (5 bases). V dropped 4 bases and J dropped 0 bases, with 13 bases sitting between them. Germline V gene data show CDR1 as MDHEN and CDR2 as SYDVKM. CDR3 size: 16 residues.

In this sample, this clone turned up a few times. V gene TRBV24-1 combines with J gene TRBJ1-1; D may be TRBD1 (6 bases). V was clipped by 4 bases and J by 5 bases, with 10 bases between them. The CDR3 loop spans 13 amino acids. The germline V gene has CDR1 KGHDR and CDR2 SFDVKD. The CDR3 nucleotides are TGTGCCACCAGTGAAGGGGGTGCTACTGAAGCTTTCTTT. Its protein product is CATSEGGATEAFF.